This TCR beta chain was profiled in a study of cytomegalovirus exposure and HLA in healthy donors (dated by TCRdb to about 2017). Turning to the overall study: An earlier analysis of some 600 of the donors reported about 280 Gb of sequence data and 117 million unique TCR beta sequences obtained from around 180 million T cells. An early release covering over 500 HLA-typed donors comprised about 300 gigabases of sequencing data and around 86 million unique TCR sequences. The genetic ancestry cluster associated with self-reported Caucasian donors included approximately 85% of the approximately 410 genotyped donors. The study aimed to test whether signatures of past pathogen exposure could be identified by cataloging public T cell receptors. The study profiled the T cell repertoires of hundreds of subjects by immunosequencing and related them to cytomegalovirus serostatus. Besides the first cohort of around 700 subjects, a separate validation cohort made up of 120 different subjects was used. The study combined high-throughput TCR immunosequencing, statistical association of individual TCRs with disease status, and machine learning to predict cytomegalovirus infection status. In a later analysis, previously published TCR beta repertoires from more than 500 donors were re-analyzed and high-resolution HLA genotyping was added so that TCR occurrence patterns could be studied. Rather than using new phenotypic data, the later analysis identified candidate immune exposures from TCR beta sequences and from how often those sequences occurred across donors. In an earlier analysis of several hundred of the donors, high-throughput TCR beta sequencing was used to judge whether each TCR beta V gene segment behaved as functional or pseudogenic. Alongside the repertoire data, information on donor age, sex, ethnicity and CMV serostatus was compiled. A later genetic analysis used genome-wide SNP genotypes for about three fifths of the 666 donors, treating that subset as a discovery cohort. All discovery cohort repertoires had been generated using a single sequencing platform. Class I and class II HLA loci were covered by the typing at four-digit resolution. Typing coverage differed by locus: A, B, C, DRB1 and DQB1 were typed in about 629-640 donors, DQA1 in roughly 510, DPA1 in 600 to 610, and DPB1 in just under 490. Roughly 5 DR-DQ haplotypes were handled as single units for association and clustering because linkage in the cohort was strong. On average, around 240,000 unique TCR beta nucleotide sequences were sequenced per donor among fewer than 500 genotyped donors of the cohort, with roughly 18% of those sequences being non-productive. What the study reported, not specific to this receptor: Across donors, most TCR sequences were observed very rarely, whereas some public TCRs were present in many individuals. A later analysis reported that several top co-occurrence clusters appeared linked to parvovirus B19, influenza, CMV and Epstein-Barr virus. Linkage disequilibrium might explain the correlated functional status among segregating V segments, but an unknown experimental factor could not be excluded. Only TCR beta chains were sequenced in this cohort, and the absence of alpha or paired-chain data limited detectable features. A later analysis found that TCR association rates varied across HLA loci, with DRB1 alleles showing the most associated TCRs and HLA-C alleles the fewest. The classifier was reported to diagnose cytomegalovirus status with high specificity and sensitivity in both the original cohort and the validation cohort. A further reported finding was that TCR beta sequences accurately predicted the HLA-A and HLA-B alleles for most subjects in the first cohort. An association between a missense DCLRE1C variant and V-gene and J-gene trimming of TCR beta chains was found in a later genetic analysis and replicated in an independent cohort. When HLA alleles, especially DR and DQ, strongly co-occurred, attributing TCR associations to individual alleles was difficult. A later analysis found that most CMV-associated TCR beta chains appeared HLA-restricted, with HLA associations seemingly driven largely by CMV exposure. A later genetic analysis reported fewer N-insertions in productive TCRs among donors in an Asian-associated ancestry cluster than the roughly 700-donor mean. Because the 87-base-pair reads could not distinguish some IMGT-functional V segments, including TRBV6-2 and TRBV6-3, those segments were excluded. Sequencing depth was assumed to be roughly uniform across donors in the presence/absence analyses, though that assumption may not hold. Because HLA typing was unavailable for some donors at each locus, only the typed subset was used in association tests. The authors suggested that the approach could potentially be extended to other disease states and immunological phenotypes. The study listed 170 or so TCR beta chains as associated with cytomegalovirus. The earlier analysis of approximately 560 of the donors excluded 15 to 20 rarely observed V segments, including chromosome 9 orphons, because counts were too low. In a later analysis, HLA-associated TCR beta chains showed more clonal expansion and lower generation probabilities than non-associated chains that were equally common. A later analysis associated roughly 17,000 TCR beta sequences with specific HLA alleles at a false discovery rate of 0.05. An earlier analysis of approximately 500 of the donors showed that most TCR beta V segments appeared in productive rearrangements either about 87% or about 30% of the time, which broadly matched IMGT annotations. A cluster of highly shared sequence variants was judged likely to represent a technical artifact of the sequencing pipeline. In vitro tests confirmed that three of the cytomegalovirus-associated TCR beta chains recognize cytomegalovirus antigens. The only immune exposure information available for the cohort was CMV serostatus.

The library was produced with the immunoSEQ multiplex PCR assay. The multiplex PCR relied on a mix of 60 forward primers for TCR Vbeta segments and 13 reverse primers for TCR Jbeta segments. A multiplex PCR assay on genomic DNA amplified the CDR3 region of rearranged TCR beta genes. On the Illumina HiSeq System, the amplified TCR beta libraries were sequenced as 87-base-pair reads. As for the authors' bioinformatics: A later analysis tallied 70 million to 100 million unique TCR beta chains across the approximately 670 repertoires, and approximately 12 million of those chains were shared by two or more donors. A nearest-neighbor algorithm error-corrected the raw reads and collapsed the reads into unique sequences, merging closely related sequences to remove PCR and sequencing errors. To assign V, D and J gene segments, CDR3 sequences were aligned to IMGT reference sequences. For a sequence to be retained, at least a six-nucleotide match to both a V gene segment and a J gene segment was required. A rearrangement was called productive if the CDR3 had no stop codons and remained in frame with V and J, and every other rearrangement was called non-productive. Following IMGT convention, CDR3 was defined as the stretch from the second conserved V-encoded cysteine up to the conserved J-encoded phenylalanine. In an earlier analysis of 587 of the donors, sequences lacking an unambiguous match to a single V gene segment were excluded. In an earlier analysis of approximately 560 of the donors, a V segment was called functional when productive rearrangements were above 56.7%, and segregating when the standard deviation between donors exceeded 5%. A statistical classification framework was developed to diagnose cytomegalovirus status using the catalog of TCR beta chain sequences. V and J gene assignment, in a later analysis, came from comparing TCR nucleotide sequences with IMGT/GENE-DB human TR gene sequences. A later analysis assigned CDR3 sequences and most-parsimonious VDJ recombination scenarios with the TCRdist pipeline. In a later analysis, every TCR beta chain was defined by the combination of its CDR3 amino acid sequence and its V-gene family, and reads without a unique V-gene family were dropped. In a later analysis, around 600 highly shared, low-generation-probability nucleotide sequences were removed to address suspected cross-contamination and a sequencing artifact. For each public chain, a later analysis derived a clonal expansion index from normalized ranks of inferred template counts within each repertoire. In a later analysis, generation probabilities were computed with a VDJ recombination model fitted to out-of-frame rearrangements, and the resulting probabilities were checked against IGoR. In a later analysis, hypergeometric tests were used to score TCR-TCR, TCR-HLA and TCR-CMV co-occurrence, with a repertoire-size bias correction applied to TCR pairs. A later analysis estimated false discovery rates by permuting HLA or CMV assignments 20 times. In a later analysis, co-occurring TCRs were grouped using DBSCAN, and TCRdist sequence similarity was added for clustering within HLA-allele-positive subsets. For co-occurrence clustering, repertoires with fewer than 30,000 or more than 120,000 public chains were excluded, along with a handful of repertoires with anomalous nucleotide sharing. TCRdb limited this immuneACCESS table to in-frame rearrangements with V and J called. A share of clones is missing; checked studies link under half to unresolved V genes, and the rest is unexplained. That table furnishes V, J and clone size, whereas the DNA furnished D and trimming. This sample holds about 230,000 clones; roughly 78% were observed only once. Approximately 0.47% of the sample goes to the ten largest clones.

For this clone: This receptor's antigen is unknown. Within one base of it there is no much larger clone, and no base qualities were kept.

In total, roughly 670 healthy bone marrow donors made up the cohort. Cohort members were all nominally healthy when sampled, although unrecorded immune exposures were likely present. The donor was CMV seronegative and was included in the group of 352 seronegative cohort members. A peripheral blood sample was collected from each donor, and TCR beta sequencing was performed on peripheral blood mononuclear cells. The Qiagen DNeasy Blood Extraction Kit was used to extract genomic DNA from the blood cell samples. Taken from cysteine to phenylalanine, the CDR3 has 15 residues. Just CDR3 DNA is preserved here, 45 bases in frame from base 1. V drops 7 bases and J drops 4 bases, leaving 19 bases in between. The germline V gene (reference sequence) yields LNHDA for CDR1 and SQIVND for CDR2.

Sample: PBMCs. This sequence originates from a boy between 5 and 17 years old in good health and CMV-seronegative. In this chain, TRBV19 is recombined with TRBJ1-1; possibly the D gene is TRBD1, per 5 matching bases. The sequenced DNA is TGTGCCAGTACCAACCACGGCGAAGGGGCCACTGAAGCTTTCTTT. Its coded protein is CASTNHGEGATEAFF.